A selection of T cell receptor beta chains follows, all from one sample in a study of metastatic and nonmetastatic thyroid tumors. TCRdb re-analyzed the PCR reads through MiXCR. The sample carries 30,000 to 35,000 clones, 33% recorded once. Material: tumor tissue. The receptors derive from a female donor with papillary thyroid cancer or a benign thyroid nodule (not recorded which). Some clones in this sample may be carry-over from other donors' samples. The CDR3 runs from the conserved cysteine through the conserved F or W. The order of the fields is V gene, D gene, clone size, J gene, CDR3 protein, CDR3 DNA. D genes are given only for firm matches. Clone size is not always given. Where it is, it says once, few, many or a class for expanded clones.

v_call: TRBV30
d_call: .
clone_size: .
j_call: TRBJ2-3
cdr3_aa: CAWSQGRGTDTQYF
cdr3_nt: TGTGCCTGGAGTCAGGGTAGGGGCACAGATACGCAGTATTTT

v_call: TRBV13
d_call: .
clone_size: once
j_call: TRBJ1-5
cdr3_aa: CASSLGRGQPQHF
cdr3_nt: TGTGCCAGCAGCTTAGGCCGGGGTCAGCCCCAGCATTTT

v_call: TRBV5-1
d_call: .
clone_size: .
j_call: TRBJ2-7
cdr3_aa: CASSVPDRSSYEQYF
cdr3_nt: TGCGCCAGCAGTGTACCGGACCGGAGCTCCTACGAGCAGTACTTC

v_call: TRBV10-3
d_call: .
clone_size: .
j_call: TRBJ2-1
cdr3_aa: CAITRDQSYNEQFF
cdr3_nt: TGTGCCATCACCAGGGACCAATCGTACAATGAGCAGTTCTTC

v_call: TRBV28
d_call: TRBD1
clone_size: few
j_call: TRBJ1-5
cdr3_aa: CASSKGTAGQPQHF
cdr3_nt: TGTGCCAGCAGTAAAGGGACAGCCGGTCAGCCCCAGCATTTT

v_call: TRBV5-1
d_call: .
clone_size: .
j_call: TRBJ2-7
cdr3_aa: CASSLSGHSYEQYF
cdr3_nt: TGCGCCAGCAGCTTGTCGGGACATTCCTACGAGCAGTACTTC

v_call: TRBV7-3
d_call: .
clone_size: .
j_call: TRBJ1-2
cdr3_aa: CASSQSNNYGYTF
cdr3_nt: TGTGCCAGCAGTCAATCAAATAACTATGGCTACACCTTC

v_call: TRBV5-1
d_call: .
clone_size: few
j_call: TRBJ2-6
cdr3_aa: CASSFSPSGANVLTF
cdr3_nt: TGCGCCAGCAGCTTTTCACCATCTGGGGCCAACGTCCTGACTTTC

v_call: TRBV6-2/TRBV6-3
d_call: TRBD2
clone_size: .
j_call: TRBJ2-3
cdr3_aa: CASKTGGTDTQYF
cdr3_nt: TGTGCCAGCAAAACGGGAGGGACAGATACGCAGTATTTT

v_call: TRBV6-2/TRBV6-3
d_call: TRBD2
clone_size: few
j_call: TRBJ2-7
cdr3_aa: CASSYSGGNEQYF
cdr3_nt: TGTGCCAGCAGTTACTCGGGGGGGAACGAGCAGTACTTC

v_call: TRBV12-3/TRBV12-4
d_call: .
clone_size: few
j_call: TRBJ2-1
cdr3_aa: CASSNNYNEQFF
cdr3_nt: TGTGCCAGCAGTAATAATTACAATGAGCAGTTCTTC

v_call: TRBV12-3/TRBV12-4
d_call: TRBD1
clone_size: .
j_call: TRBJ2-3
cdr3_aa: CASSWTGTDTQYF
cdr3_nt: TGTGCCAGCAGTTGGACAGGGACAGATACGCAGTATTTT

v_call: TRBV5-1
d_call: TRBD1
clone_size: .
j_call: TRBJ1-2
cdr3_aa: CASSLGDRDYGYTF
cdr3_nt: TGCGCCAGCAGCTTGGGGGACAGGGACTATGGCTACACCTTC

v_call: TRBV12-5
d_call: TRBD1
clone_size: few
j_call: TRBJ1-6
cdr3_aa: CASGSGQGSYNSPLHF
cdr3_nt: TGTGCTAGTGGTTCGGGACAGGGCTCGTATAATTCACCCCTCCACTTT

v_call: TRBV27
d_call: TRBD1
clone_size: .
j_call: TRBJ1-2
cdr3_aa: CASSPRTGGSYGYTF
cdr3_nt: TGTGCCAGCAGTCCCCGGACAGGGGGAAGCTATGGCTACACCTTC

v_call: TRBV11-3
d_call: TRBD2
clone_size: .
j_call: TRBJ2-7
cdr3_aa: CASSRSGSAEQYF
cdr3_nt: TGTGCCAGCAGCCGCAGCGGGAGCGCCGAGCAGTACTTC

v_call: TRBV15
d_call: .
clone_size: once
j_call: TRBJ1-2
cdr3_aa: CATSRDTHAGGYTF
cdr3_nt: TGTGCCACCAGCAGAGATACCCATGCGGGCGGCTACACCTTC

v_call: TRBV6-5
d_call: TRBD1
clone_size: few
j_call: TRBJ1-1
cdr3_aa: CASSYGQGGTEAFF
cdr3_nt: TGTGCCAGCAGTTACGGTCAGGGGGGGACTGAAGCTTTCTTT

v_call: TRBV6-1
d_call: .
clone_size: .
j_call: TRBJ1-6
cdr3_aa: CASSEDGGGSPLHF
cdr3_nt: TGTGCCAGCAGTGAAGACGGTGGAGGATCACCCCTCCACTTT

v_call: TRBV7-2
d_call: .
clone_size: once
j_call: TRBJ2-7
cdr3_aa: CASSLPGLTYEQYF
cdr3_nt: TGTGCCAGCAGCTTACCAGGGTTGACCTACGAGCAGTACTTC

v_call: TRBV2
d_call: .
clone_size: .
j_call: TRBJ2-7
cdr3_aa: CASRARTVSYEQYF
cdr3_nt: TGTGCCAGCAGGGCCCGGACAGTCTCCTACGAGCAGTACTTC

v_call: TRBV20-1
d_call: TRBD1
clone_size: .
j_call: TRBJ1-5
cdr3_aa: CSAPQGVSNQPQHF
cdr3_nt: TGCAGTGCTCCACAGGGGGTGAGCAATCAGCCCCAGCATTTT

v_call: TRBV19
d_call: .
clone_size: .
j_call: TRBJ1-2
cdr3_aa: CASSIRGRPIYTF
cdr3_nt: TGTGCCAGTAGTATTCGGGGACGGCCAATCTACACCTTC

v_call: TRBV6-2/TRBV6-3
d_call: .
clone_size: .
j_call: TRBJ2-7
cdr3_aa: CASSYSGSLEQYF
cdr3_nt: TGTGCCAGCAGTTACTCGGGTTCCCTCGAGCAGTACTTC

v_call: TRBV12-3/TRBV12-4
d_call: TRBD2
clone_size: few
j_call: TRBJ2-7
cdr3_aa: CASSLGGGSYEQYF
cdr3_nt: TGTGCCAGCAGTCTCGGGGGAGGGTCCTACGAGCAGTACTTC

v_call: TRBV15
d_call: .
clone_size: .
j_call: TRBJ2-2
cdr3_aa: CATSRQGDTGELFF
cdr3_nt: TGTGCCACCAGCAGACAGGGCGACACCGGGGAGCTGTTTTTT

v_call: TRBV25-1
d_call: .
clone_size: few
j_call: TRBJ1-3
cdr3_aa: CASIEFVDLGNTIYF
cdr3_nt: TGTGCCAGCATTGAATTCGTCGATCTGGGAAACACCATATATTTT

v_call: TRBV29-1
d_call: .
clone_size: .
j_call: TRBJ2-1
cdr3_aa: CSVGGRGINNEQFF
cdr3_nt: TGCAGCGTTGGAGGCAGGGGCATAAACAATGAGCAGTTCTTC

v_call: TRBV6-5
d_call: .
clone_size: .
j_call: TRBJ1-5
cdr3_aa: CASSSGGGPPQHF
cdr3_nt: TGTGCCAGCAGTTCGGGGGGCGGACCTCCCCAGCATTTT

v_call: TRBV6-1
d_call: .
clone_size: .
j_call: TRBJ2-2
cdr3_aa: CASRWRLNTGELFF
cdr3_nt: TGTGCCAGCAGATGGCGGCTGAACACCGGGGAGCTGTTTTTT

v_call: TRBV5-1
d_call: .
clone_size: .
j_call: TRBJ2-2
cdr3_aa: CASSLGAYANTGELFF
cdr3_nt: TGCGCCAGCAGCTTGGGGGCATACGCGAACACCGGGGAGCTGTTTTTT

v_call: TRBV3-1
d_call: TRBD2
clone_size: .
j_call: TRBJ2-7
cdr3_aa: CASSTMGGRHEQYF
cdr3_nt: TGTGCCAGCAGCACAATGGGGGGGAGGCACGAGCAGTACTTC

v_call: TRBV6-1
d_call: TRBD1
clone_size: .
j_call: TRBJ2-7
cdr3_aa: CASTRQGDSGEQYF
cdr3_nt: TGTGCCAGCACGAGACAGGGGGATTCGGGGGAGCAGTACTTC

v_call: TRBV5-1
d_call: .
clone_size: .
j_call: TRBJ1-2
cdr3_aa: CASSAGREGYTF
cdr3_nt: TGCGCCAGCAGCGCGGGCCGGGAGGGCTACACCTTC

v_call: TRBV7-3
d_call: .
clone_size: large
j_call: TRBJ2-2
cdr3_aa: CASSGNTGELFF
cdr3_nt: TGTGCCAGCAGCGGGAACACCGGGGAGCTGTTTTTT

v_call: TRBV5-1
d_call: TRBD1
clone_size: .
j_call: TRBJ2-1
cdr3_aa: CASSSAPGQGYNEQFF
cdr3_nt: TGCGCCAGCAGCTCCGCCCCGGGACAGGGCTACAATGAGCAGTTCTTC

v_call: TRBV12-3/TRBV12-4
d_call: .
clone_size: few
j_call: TRBJ2-7
cdr3_aa: CASSLGDGGTTYEQYF
cdr3_nt: TGTGCCAGCAGTTTAGGGGATGGGGGAACTACCTACGAGCAGTACTTC

v_call: TRBV20-1
d_call: TRBD2
clone_size: once
j_call: TRBJ2-1
cdr3_aa: CSAREVTSGYNEQFF
cdr3_nt: TGCAGTGCTAGAGAGGTGACTAGCGGCTACAATGAGCAGTTCTTC

v_call: TRBV11-2
d_call: TRBD2
clone_size: .
j_call: TRBJ2-1
cdr3_aa: CASSGGTSSYNEQFF
cdr3_nt: TGTGCCAGCAGCGGCGGGACTAGCAGCTACAATGAGCAGTTCTTC